This is a list of T cell receptor beta chains from one sample in a study of cytomegalovirus exposure and HLA in healthy donors. Only in-frame clones appear in the TCRdb table, and some are missing; sequencing was by immunoSEQ multiplex PCR. Found here are about 160,000 clones, about 81% of them singletons; the top ten hold roughly 1.6%. Sequenced sample: PBMCs. The receptors stem from a girl between 10 and 17 years old in good health and CMV-seropositive. Each CDR3 is given with its conserved first and last residue. The D gene is left open where the match is weak. Clone size is shown for a subset of rows, as once, few, many or a class of expanded clone.

clone_size	j_call	v_call	d_call	cdr3_nt	cdr3_aa
-	TRBJ1-1	TRBV9	-	TGTGCCAGCAGCGTAGTGGGAGTGAACACTGAAGCTTTCTTT	CASSVVGVNTEAFF
-	TRBJ1-4	TRBV5-1	-	TGCGCCAGCAGCTTGGTCGGGGGGGGTGAAAAACTGTTTTTT	CASSLVGGGEKLFF
once	TRBJ1-2	TRBV5-5	TRBD1	TGTGCCAGCAGCACTTTGCGAACAGGGGGCTGGGGCTACACCTTC	CASSTLRTGGWGYTF
-	TRBJ1-5	TRBV11-2	-	TGTGCCAGCAGCTTAACTTCAGGGTCCAGTCAGCCCCAGCATTTT	CASSLTSGSSQPQHF
-	TRBJ2-4	TRBV19	-	TGTGCCAGTAGTATAGATCATCGGGGGGCCAAAAACATTCAGTACTTC	CASSIDHRGAKNIQYF
few	TRBJ1-1	TRBV30	TRBD1	TGTGCCTGGGAACCGGGACAGGGGAACACTGAAGCTTTCTTT	CAWEPGQGNTEAFF
-	TRBJ2-7	TRBV7-2	-	TGTGCCAGCAGCCAAAACTTGAGGGAAAGGGGGTTAAGCGAGCAGTACTTC	CASSQNLRERGLSEQYF
-	TRBJ2-5	TRBV7-3	-	TGTGCCAGCAGCTTAGGACGGGGGGCCCGCCAAGAGACCCAGTACTTC	CASSLGRGARQETQYF
once	TRBJ2-7	TRBV11-3	TRBD1	TGTGCCAGCAGCTCCCGGGACAGGGTCAACGAGCAGTACTTC	CASSSRDRVNEQYF
-	TRBJ1-1	TRBV30	TRBD1	TGTGCCTGGAGTGACCGGGACAGGGGGCGCGGGGGCCCCATGAACACTGAAGCTTTCTTT	CAWSDRDRGRGGPMNTEAFF
-	TRBJ1-2	TRBV27	TRBD1	TGTGCCAGCACTCCCAGGACAGGGGGTGATGGCTACACCTTC	CASTPRTGGDGYTF
few	TRBJ2-1	TRBV5-1	-	TGCGCCAGCAGCCACAGTGGGGGGTACAATGAGCAGTTCTTC	CASSHSGGYNEQFF
-	TRBJ2-5	TRBV5-1	TRBD2	TGCGCCAGCAGCAAGGGACTAGCGGGCCCCCAAGAGACCCAGTACTTC	CASSKGLAGPQETQYF
-	TRBJ2-6	TRBV7-6	TRBD2	TGTGCCAGCAGCCTTCCGACTAGCGGGGTCTCTGGGGCCAACGTCCTGACTTTC	CASSLPTSGVSGANVLTF
-	TRBJ2-2	TRBV11-2	-	TGTGCCAGCAGCCAGATAGCGGCGAACACCGGGGAGCTGTTTTTT	CASSQIAANTGELFF
-	TRBJ1-2	TRBV9	TRBD1	TGTGCCAGCAACCCGGGACAGGGTGGCGGCTACACCTTC	CASNPGQGGGYTF
-	TRBJ1-1	TRBV5-4	TRBD1	TGTGCCAGCAGCCGTACAGGGGACACTGAAGCTTTCTTT	CASSRTGDTEAFF
-	TRBJ2-7	TRBV6-1	-	TGTGCCAGCAGGGAGGGTTACGAGCAGTACTTC	CASREGYEQYF
-	TRBJ2-7	TRBV5-4	-	TGTGCCAGCAGCTATCAGGGAAATACCTACGAGCAGTACTTC	CASSYQGNTYEQYF
-	TRBJ2-4	TRBV11-2	TRBD1	TGTGCCAGCAGCCTTACTGGGACAGGGATAGCCAAAAACATTCAGTACTTC	CASSLTGTGIAKNIQYF
-	TRBJ1-1	TRBV28	TRBD1	TGTGCCAGCAGCTTGACAGGGGGAAGCACTGAAGCTTTCTTT	CASSLTGGSTEAFF
-	TRBJ2-1	TRBV5-1	-	TGCGCCAGCAGCTTGGGCTCAGGGGTGAATGAGCAGTTCTTC	CASSLGSGVNEQFF
-	TRBJ1-1	TRBV21-1	-	TGTGCCAGCAGCAAAGGGACAGCGACCCTGCCGAGGGCTTTCTTT	CASSKGTATLPRAFF
-	TRBJ2-7	TRBV28	TRBD1	TGTGCCAGCAGCCTGGGGGACAGGGGCTACGAGCAGTACTTC	CASSLGDRGYEQYF
-	TRBJ1-1	TRBV27	-	TGTGCCAGCAGGCCTTTATGGGAGTTGAACACTGAAGCTTTCTTT	CASRPLWELNTEAFF
-	TRBJ1-2	TRBV5-4	TRBD1	TGTGCCAGCAGCTCAGGGGGGACCTATGGCTACACCTTC	CASSSGGTYGYTF
-	TRBJ1-4	TRBV15	TRBD1	TGTGCCACAGAACAGGGGCCTGGGGCAGAAAAACTGTTTTTT	CATEQGPGAEKLFF
few	TRBJ1-4	TRBV27	-	TGTGCCAGCAGTCCTTCGGGGACTAATGAAAAACTGTTTTTT	CASSPSGTNEKLFF
-	TRBJ2-2	TRBV6-5	TRBD1	TGTGCCAGCAGCCCGCGACAGGGTGACTCCCGGGAGCTGTTTTTT	CASSPRQGDSRELFF
-	TRBJ2-3	TRBV28	-	TGTGCCAGCAGTTTAAGGCAGGGAAGGGGCACAGATACGCAGTATTTT	CASSLRQGRGTDTQYF
-	TRBJ2-2	TRBV2	-	TGTGCCAGCAGTGAGCCCAGAGAACAGTCAAACTGGAGGGACACCGGGGAGCTGTTTTTT	CASSEPREQSNWRDTGELFF
-	TRBJ2-7	TRBV4-3	TRBD1	TGCGCCAGCAGCCAAGAATCCGGACAGGGCTACGAGCAGTACTTC	CASSQESGQGYEQYF
-	TRBJ2-3	TRBV7-9	-	TGTGCCAGCAGCTTAAGGGGCAGAAGCACAGATACGCAGTATTTT	CASSLRGRSTDTQYF
-	TRBJ1-1	TRBV19	TRBD1	TGTGCCAGTAGTAACCCCACCGGACAGGCGGGCACTGAAGCTTTCTTT	CASSNPTGQAGTEAFF
-	TRBJ2-7	TRBV13	-	TGTGCCAGCAGCGGGGGGACTGGCAAACCCTACGAGCAGTACTTC	CASSGGTGKPYEQYF
-	TRBJ2-7	TRBV5-4	TRBD1	TGTGCCAGCAGTCGGGACAGAGACGAGCAGTACTTC	CASSRDRDEQYF
-	TRBJ2-7	TRBV28	TRBD1	TGTGCCAGCAGTTCAGAGGGACAGGGGCGTCCCTACGAGCAGTACTTC	CASSSEGQGRPYEQYF
-	TRBJ1-2	TRBV19	-	TGTGCCAGTACACAGGGCCACTATGGCTACACCTTC	CASTQGHYGYTF
-	TRBJ1-1	TRBV19	TRBD1	TGTGCCAGTACCGCACAGGGGGCGTCTTACACTGAAGCTTTCTTT	CASTAQGASYTEAFF
-	TRBJ1-1	TRBV4-3	-	TGCGCCAGCAGCCACGCCGACAGCATGAACACTGAAGCTTTCTTT	CASSHADSMNTEAFF
-	TRBJ2-3	TRBV4-3	-	TGCGCCAGCAGCCAAGATCGGGGAGATACGCAGTATTTT	CASSQDRGDTQYF
-	TRBJ2-7	TRBV7-2	TRBD2	TGTGCCAGCAGTCACTCACTAGCGGTATACGAGCAGTACTTC	CASSHSLAVYEQYF
-	TRBJ1-1	TRBV7-3	-	TGTGCCAGCAGCTTAGAGCCGGGGGGAGAAGCTTTCTTT	CASSLEPGGEAFF
once	TRBJ2-2	TRBV10-3	-	TGTGCCATCAGAGCAGGACAAGATAACACCGGGGAGCTGTTTTTT	CAIRAGQDNTGELFF
-	TRBJ2-3	TRBV11-1	-	TGTGCCAGCAGCTTAACGGAGGGATTCTCCACAGATACGCAGTATTTT	CASSLTEGFSTDTQYF
-	TRBJ1-2	TRBV19	TRBD1	TGTGCCAGTAGCAACAGGGGACTCTATGGCTACACCTTC	CASSNRGLYGYTF
-	TRBJ1-1	TRBV7-8	-	TGTGCCAGCAGCTTAGATTCCGGGAGCACTGAAGCTTTCTTT	CASSLDSGSTEAFF
few	TRBJ1-2	TRBV28	TRBD1	TGTGCCAGCAGGCTAGGGGGCGATTGGGGCTATGGCTACACCTTC	CASRLGGDWGYGYTF
-	TRBJ2-2	TRBV6-4	TRBD1	TGTGCCAGCAGTGACTCGACGTGGACAGGGAACACCGGGGAGCTGTTTTTT	CASSDSTWTGNTGELFF
-	TRBJ1-2	TRBV30	-	TGTGCCTGGAGTAAGCTTCTGGATGGCTACACCTTC	CAWSKLLDGYTF
few	TRBJ2-7	TRBV4-3	TRBD2	TGCGCCAGCGCCCCCGGGACTAGCGGGACCTACGAGCAGTACTTC	CASAPGTSGTYEQYF
-	TRBJ1-1	TRBV15	-	TGTGCCACCAGCAGAGATCGGGGGGTCTACACTGAAGCTTTCTTT	CATSRDRGVYTEAFF
-	TRBJ2-3	TRBV9	TRBD2	TGTGCCAGCAGCGCCCTAGCGGGGGGGCCTCATTTCACAGATACGCAGTATTTT	CASSALAGGPHFTDTQYF
-	TRBJ1-1	TRBV5-1	TRBD1	TGCGCCAGCAGCTGGACAGGCATGAACACTGAAGCTTTCTTT	CASSWTGMNTEAFF
-	TRBJ1-1	TRBV12-5	TRBD1	TGTGCTAGTGGTTGGGGGGACAGGGGGACCTCGAACACTGAAGCTTTCTTT	CASGWGDRGTSNTEAFF
-	TRBJ2-5	TRBV4-1	TRBD2	TGCGCCAGCAGCCAAGGGACTCCGCTAGCGGGGGGTAAAGAGACCCAGTACTTC	CASSQGTPLAGGKETQYF
-	TRBJ1-5	TRBV6-1	TRBD1	TGTGCCAGCAGTTTTGACAGGGCCAATCAGCCCCAGCATTTT	CASSFDRANQPQHF
-	TRBJ2-1	TRBV30	TRBD2	TGTGCCTGGAGTGGACGAGGGACTAGCCTTCGGAATGAGCAGTTCTTC	CAWSGRGTSLRNEQFF
-	TRBJ1-2	TRBV4-1	TRBD1	TGCGCCAGCAGCCAAGCCGGGGGACAGGGAAGGAGTTATGGCTACACCTTC	CASSQAGGQGRSYGYTF